This note documents a single T cell receptor beta chain sequence. These data come from a study of regulatory T cells in long-lasting Graves disease. Investigators prepared the TCR beta libraries by applying iRepertoire HTBI primers and Arm-PCR of CDR3 regions. TCRdb analysed the multiplex PCR reads with MiXCR anew, one entry per CDR3 protein. There are roughly 420,000 distinct CDR3 sequences in the sample; roughly a sixth occur only once, and over 20% lies in the top ten. This sample's time point: newly diagnosed GD, antithyroid drugs for less than 3 months. The TCR library used RNA extracted from PBMCs. V lost 0 bases and J 5 bases, leaving 10 bases between the germline ends. The CDR3 is made up of 14 amino acids. From germline, CDR1 is MNHNY and CDR2 SVGAGI (reference sequence).

The receptor's source is a female donor with Graves disease. Sequences were derived from peripheral blood mononuclear cells (PBMCs), sampled at new diagnosis, from a patient treated with antithyroid drugs. The V and J genes are TRBV6-6 and TRBJ2-5; D gene ambiguous. The CDR3, as DNA: TGTGCCAGCAGTTACTCGAGAAGGGCGGAGACCCAGTACTTC. It is translated as CASSYSRRAETQYF.